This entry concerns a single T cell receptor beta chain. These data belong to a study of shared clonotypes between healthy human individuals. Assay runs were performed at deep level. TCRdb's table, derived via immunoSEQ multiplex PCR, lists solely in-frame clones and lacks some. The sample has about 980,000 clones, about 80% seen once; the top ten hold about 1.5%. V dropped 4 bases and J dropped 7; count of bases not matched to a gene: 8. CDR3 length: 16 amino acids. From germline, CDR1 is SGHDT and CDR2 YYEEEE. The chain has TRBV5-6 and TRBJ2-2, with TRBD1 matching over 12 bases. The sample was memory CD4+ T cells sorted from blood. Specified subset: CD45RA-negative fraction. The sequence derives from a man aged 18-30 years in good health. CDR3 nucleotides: TGTGCCAGCAGCCCCCGGGACAGGGGGCTTGTCGGGGAGCTGTTTTTT. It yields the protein CASSPRDRGLVGELFF.